Presented here are 24 T cell receptor beta chains from one specimen sequenced in a study of PD-1 blockade in mismatch repair-deficient tumors. Measured with immunoSEQ multiplex PCR; TCRdb has only the in-frame clones, and not every one. This sample carries 85,000 to 130,000 clones, 82% of them seen once, and the ten largest clones take approximately 6.8%. Source: peripheral blood, taken roughly 35 weeks after starting pembrolizumab. The receptors shown here come from an adult with mismatch repair-deficient cancer.

The V call is TRBV27, the J call TRBJ1-2; 7 positions match TRBD1. Per the germline V gene, CDR1 is MNHEY and CDR2 is SMNVEV (reference sequence). This CDR3 is 14 amino acids long. The V and J ends lost 6 bases and 8 bases, in that order; junction bases with no gene match: 12. CDR3 nucleotides: TGTGCCAGCAGCCGACAGGGAGGCATTGCGGGCTACACCTTC. Protein product: CASSRQGGIAGYTF.

The chain has TRBV7-3 and TRBJ2-3; the D is unclear. The CDR3 runs to 13 residues. Germline V gene lookup returns CDR1 SGHTA and CDR2 FQGTGA. V dropped 4 bases and J dropped 0 bases, with 5 bases sitting between them. The CDR3, as DNA: TGTGCCAGCAGCTCCCCGAGCACAGATACGCAGTATTTT. It specifies CASSSPSTDTQYF.

This clone is a singleton in its sample. The chain is built from TRBV5-1 and TRBJ1-1, with 7 bases lining up with TRBD1. The CDR3 loop spans 15 amino acids. Germline V gene lookup returns CDR1 SGHRS and CDR2 YFSETQ. Trimming cost V 0 bases and J 2 bases; bases outside gene matches: 4. In nucleotides, the CDR3 is TGCGCCAGCAGCTTGGTAGGGGACAGCAACACTGAAGCTTTCTTT. Translation: CASSLVGDSNTEAFF. Drawing the rest from reference TRBV5-1 and TRBJ1-1, the complete variable domain is KAGVTQTPRYLIKTRGQQVTLSCSPISGHRSVSWYQQTPGQGLQFLFEYFSETQRNKGNFPGRFSGRQFSNSRSEMNVSTLELGDSALYLCASSLVGDSNTEAFFGQGTRLTVV.

This sequence joins TRBV19 and TRBJ1-5; 11 nucleotides align to TRBD1. The J segment lost 6 bases and the V segment lost 5 bases, leaving 6 bases of the junction unmatched. CDR3 size: 15 residues. Germline-derived CDR1 and CDR2 are LNHDA and SQIVND (reference sequence). In DNA, the CDR3 is TGTGCCAGTAGTCAAGGACAGGGGGCTAGTCAGCCCCAGCATTTT. It translates to CASSQGQGASQPQHF.

The chain is built from TRBV27 and TRBJ2-1; no reliable D call. CDR1 and CDR2 from the germline V gene are MNHEY and SMNVEV (reference sequence). The ends were cut back, 2 bases at V and 2 bases at J, with 10 bases in the middle. The length of the CDR3 is 15 residues. CDR3 in amino acids: CASSLAQTPYNEQFF. The DNA for the CDR3 is TGTGCCAGCAGTTTAGCGCAGACCCCCTACAATGAGCAGTTCTTC.

The V gene is TRBV7-3, the J gene TRBJ1-1; D is possibly TRBD1 (5 bases). This CDR3 comprises 13 residues. Germline-derived CDR1 and CDR2 are SGHTA and FQGTGA. V was pared by 5 bases and J by 1 base, with 8 bases between. CDR3 DNA sequence: TGTGCCAGCAGCATGGGACCGAACACTGAAGCTTTCTTT. Translated, it gives CASSMGPNTEAFF.

The CDR3 coding sequence is TGTGCCACCAGCAGGAGCGGGGCCGGCAATGAGCAGTTCTTC. Its translation is CATSRSGAGNEQFF. This rearrangement joins TRBV15 to TRBJ2-1; 7 bases align to TRBD2. CDR3 size: 14 residues. V lost 3 bases to trimming and J lost 6 bases; unmatched junction nucleotides: 5. Looked up from germline, CDR1 is LNHNV and CDR2 is YYDKDF (reference sequence). The whole variable domain, remainder taken from reference TRBV15 and TRBJ2-1, is DAMVIQNPRYQVTQFGKPVTLSCSQTLNHNVMYWYQQKSSQAPKLLFHYYDKDFNNEADTPDNFQSRRPNTSFCFLDIRSPGLGDTAMYLCATSRSGAGNEQFFGPGTRLTVL.

The chain recombines TRBV29-1 with TRBJ2-3, with D unclear. Germline V lookup: CDR1 SQVTM, CDR2 ANQGSEA. The CDR3 covers 14 residues. Deletions cut 2 bases from V and 2 bases from J, with 11 bases between. Written as DNA, the CDR3 is TGCAGCGTTGAACCATTAGAAGTCACAGATACGCAGTATTTT. It translates to CSVEPLEVTDTQYF.

J is TRBJ1-1 and V is TRBV7-3; the D is unclear. From germline, CDR1 is SGHTA and CDR2 FQGTGA. There are 17 residues in the CDR3. Trimming removed 5 bases from V and 1 base from J, with 20 bases in between. In DNA, the CDR3 is TGTGCCAGCAGCCTTCTTGTCGGCCCTTTAAAGAACACTGAAGCTTTCTTT. Amino acid sequence: CASSLLVGPLKNTEAFF.

J is TRBJ1-1 and V is TRBV5-1, with TRBD1 matching over 8 bases. Germline V gene lookup returns CDR1 SGHRS and CDR2 YFSETQ. Trimming took 4 bases from V and 2 from J; bases not matched to a gene: 4. The CDR3 spans 14 residues. The CDR3 DNA follows: TGCGCCAGCAGCGGACAGGGAGGCAACACTGAAGCTTTCTTT. The encoded protein is CASSGQGGNTEAFF. The entire variable domain, with the rest obtained from reference TRBV5-1 and TRBJ1-1, is as follows: KAGVTQTPRYLIKTRGQQVTLSCSPISGHRSVSWYQQTPGQGLQFLFEYFSETQRNKGNFPGRFSGRQFSNSRSEMNVSTLELGDSALYLCASSGQGGNTEAFFGQGTRLTVV.

In its sample, this clone was seen once. The genes are TRBV28 and TRBJ1-1; TRBD1 matches 8 bases. The CDR3 runs 15 residues. J gave up 7 bases and V 6 bases, and 13 bases lay outside the gene matches. Looked up from germline, CDR1 is MDHEN and CDR2 is SYDVKM. CDR3 nucleotides: TGTGCCAGCAGCGTCTCAGGGGGCGCGAGGGTTGAAGCTTTCTTT. Translated, it gives CASSVSGGARVEAFF.

This chain links TRBV7-3 with TRBJ1-1, with D perhaps matching TRBD1 (5 bases). Per germline, CDR1 SGHTA and CDR2 FQGTGA. V lost 6 bases and J 4 bases, leaving 15 bases between the germline ends. The CDR3 runs 14 residues. DNA for the CDR3: TGTGCCAGCAGACCAGACAGATTGAGCACTGAAGCTTTCTTT. Translating gives CASRPDRLSTEAFF. Supplemented by reference TRBV7-3 and TRBJ1-1, the full variable domain reads GAGVSQTPSNKVTEKGKYVELRCDPISGHTALYWYRQSLGQGPEFLIYFQGTGAADDSGLPNDRFFAVRPEGSVSTLKIQRTERGDSAVYLCASRPDRLSTEAFFGQGTRLTVV.

The rearrangement joins TRBV18 to TRBJ2-2; D is ambiguous. Germline CDR1 is KGHSH and CDR2 is LQKENI. The CDR3 covers 15 residues. V lost 6 bases and J lost 4, with 15 bases in between. The CDR3, as DNA: TGTGCCAGCTCGTCTAGACAAACGGGCACCGGGGAGCTGTTTTTT. It yields the protein CASSSRQTGTGELFF.

DNA for the CDR3: TGTGCCAGCAGCTCCCGGACAGGGGCTGGCTACACCTTC. This sequence encodes CASSSRTGAGYTF. The rearrangement links TRBV11-2 to TRBJ1-2; TRBD1 matches at 9 bases. This CDR3 is built from 13 residues. After removal of 4 bases from V and 7 bases from J, the junction contained 4 bases not matched to a gene. The germline V gene has CDR1 SGHAT and CDR2 FQNNGV.

This clone was observed a handful of times. The V call is TRBV2, the J call TRBJ1-4; D is unresolved. Between the trimmed V and J ends, which lost 4 bases and 3 bases, there was a span of 15 bases. Germline assignment: CDR1 SNHLY and CDR2 FYNNEI. CDR3 length equals 16 residues. The chain's CDR3 is CASSGRKRGANEKLFF. The CDR3 DNA is TGTGCCAGCAGTGGAAGGAAGCGTGGGGCTAATGAAAAACTGTTTTTT.

This clone was observed a single time. V and J are TRBV5-1 and TRBJ2-7; 14 bases agree with TRBD2. This CDR3 contains 15 residues. Trimming at V came to 4 bases and at J to 5 bases, leaving 5 bases not matched to a gene. Germline lookup yields CDR1 SGHRS and CDR2 YFSETQ. The CDR3 loop is CASSGTSGSGDEQYF. CDR3 coding DNA: TGCGCCAGCAGCGGGACTAGCGGGAGTGGAGACGAGCAGTACTTC.

The CDR3 loop reads CAWRAGQLGGYTF. CDR3 in DNA: TGTGCCTGGAGAGCCGGACAGCTCGGAGGCTACACCTTC. The V call is TRBV30, the J call TRBJ1-2, with TRBD1 as a possible D gene (6 bases). The CDR3 loop spans 13 amino acids. Trimming left V 3 bases short and J 8 bases short, with 16 bases between. Germline-derived CDR1 and CDR2 are GTSNPN and SVGIG (reference sequence).

The V gene is TRBV7-3, the J gene TRBJ2-7; 8 bases are shared with TRBD2. The CDR3 runs to 17 residues. V gave up 4 bases and J gave up 3 bases; unmatched junction bases: 14. Germline V gene data show CDR1 as SGHTA and CDR2 as FQGTGA. The CDR3 loop is CASSSPGATSGNYEQYF. The CDR3 DNA sequence: TGTGCCAGCAGCTCCCCAGGGGCAACTAGCGGAAACTACGAGCAGTACTTC.

The J gene is TRBJ2-5, the V gene TRBV15, with D perhaps TRBD2 (5 bases). V was trimmed by 0 bases and J by 5 bases, leaving 22 bases between them. Germline CDR1 LNHNV, CDR2 YYDKDF (reference sequence). The CDR3 runs to 18 residues. CDR3 in amino acids: CATSRDEPSMDRRETQYF. The CDR3 DNA reads TGTGCCACCAGCAGAGACGAGCCTAGCATGGACCGCCGGGAGACCCAGTACTTC.

The chain joins TRBV2 to TRBJ1-1, with 7 bases identical to TRBD1. CDR1 is SNHLY, CDR2 FYNNEI, per germline. The CDR3 has 13 amino acids. V shed 5 bases and J 1 base; nucleotides not matched to a gene: 1. The CDR3 is CASSYRGNTEAFF. Written as DNA, the CDR3 is TGTGCCAGCAGTTACAGGGGGAACACTGAAGCTTTCTTT.

Judged by abundance, this clone is medium-sized. The CDR3 here is CAWGRSTRGTEAFF. The CDR3 coding sequence is TGTGCCTGGGGCCGATCGACGAGAGGGACTGAAGCTTTCTTT. The V gene is TRBV30, the J gene TRBJ1-1, with D unclear. Germline CDR1 GTSNPN, CDR2 SVGIG (reference sequence). The CDR3 totals 14 residues. Trimming shortened V by 5 bases and J by 5 bases, and 18 bases separated the two germline ends. The full variable domain, with the rest looked up from reference TRBV30 and TRBJ1-1, is SQTIHQWPATLVQPVGSPLSLECTVEGTSNPNLYWYRQAAGRGLQLLFYSVGIGQISSEVPQNLSASRPQDRQFILSSKKLLLSDSGFYLCAWGRSTRGTEAFFGQGTRLTVV.

The chain joins TRBV18 to TRBJ1-1; TRBD1 might be the D (5 bases). V dropped 5 bases and J dropped 7 bases, with 11 bases sitting between them. CDR1 and CDR2 from the germline V gene are KGHSH and LQKENI. The CDR3 spans 12 residues. CDR3 sequence reads: CASSNGGDEAFF. The CDR3 nucleotides read TGTGCCAGCTCAAACGGGGGGGATGAAGCTTTCTTT.

V gene TRBV28 combines with J gene TRBJ2-7; no reliable D call. Per the germline V gene, CDR1 is MDHEN and CDR2 is SYDVKM. This CDR3 comprises 15 residues. V was cut by 4 bases and J by 0 bases, with 13 bases left in between. The CDR3 protein is CASSSPSKSSYEQYF. The DNA of the CDR3 is TGTGCCAGCAGTTCACCAAGTAAGAGCTCCTACGAGCAGTACTTC.

The CDR3 is CASSIRPSAGNYGYTF. The CDR3 bases are TGTGCCAGCAGTATTCGCCCCTCGGCGGGAAACTATGGCTACACCTTC. The rearrangement links TRBV7-2 to TRBJ1-2; D gene ambiguous. Trimming left V 6 bases short and J 2 bases short, with 19 bases between. Germline V gene lookup returns CDR1 SGHTA and CDR2 FQGNSA. The CDR3 length is 16 residues.